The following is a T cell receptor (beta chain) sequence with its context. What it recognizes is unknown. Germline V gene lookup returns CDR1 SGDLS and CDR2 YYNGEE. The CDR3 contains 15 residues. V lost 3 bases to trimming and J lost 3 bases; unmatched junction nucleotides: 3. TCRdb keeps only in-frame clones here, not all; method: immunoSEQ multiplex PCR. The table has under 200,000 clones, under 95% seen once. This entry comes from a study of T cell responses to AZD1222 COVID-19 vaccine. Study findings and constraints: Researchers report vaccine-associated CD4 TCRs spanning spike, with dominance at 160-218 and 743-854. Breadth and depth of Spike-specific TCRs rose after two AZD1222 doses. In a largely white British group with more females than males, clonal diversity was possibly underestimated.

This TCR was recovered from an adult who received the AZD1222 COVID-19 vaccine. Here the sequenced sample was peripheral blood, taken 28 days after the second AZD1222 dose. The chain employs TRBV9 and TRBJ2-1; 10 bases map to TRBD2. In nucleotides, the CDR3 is TGTGCCAGCAGCGGAGCGGGAGGGGGCTACAATGAGCAGTTCTTC. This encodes CASSGAGGGYNEQFF.